This entry features one T cell receptor beta chain sequence. These data belong to a study of shared clonotypes between healthy human individuals. Here immunoSEQ multiplex PCR was the method, and the copy in TCRdb shows in-frame clones only, minus some. The sample shows about 1 million clones, about four fifths of them seen only once. Germline assignment: CDR1 SGHNT and CDR2 YYREEE (reference sequence). Losses at the gene ends were 1 base for V and 1 base for J; bases not matched to a gene: 4. CDR3 length equals 17 residues. The sequencing sample was made of memory CD4+ T cells from PBMCs. The subset here: CD45RA-negative fraction. The source is a man younger than 35 in good health. Some clones in this sample may be carry-over from other donors' samples. The chain combines TRBV5-4 with TRBJ2-6, with 8 bases aligning to TRBD2. CDR3 sequence reads: CASSLSGSRSGANVLTF. The CDR3 DNA reads TGTGCCAGCAGCTTGAGCGGGAGTAGGTCTGGGGCCAACGTCCTGACTTTC.